This T cell receptor beta chain emerged from a study of regulatory T cells in long-lasting Graves disease. Concerning this clonotype: The target antigen is unknown.

The trim removed 8 bases at V and 6 bases at J, leaving 15 bases unmatched. There are 16 residues in the CDR3. Regarding the study as a whole: TRBV28, TRBJ1-2 and TRBJ2-5 were favored in persistent disease. Study was limited to peripheral blood, excluding thyroid tissue.

This sample's time point: persistent/refractory GD, antithyroid drugs over 5 years with positive TRAb. PBMC-extracted RNA yielded the TCR library. iRepertoire HTBI primers and Arm-PCR of CDR3 regions built TCR beta libraries. TCRdb itself ran the multiplex PCR reads through MiXCR, one entry per CDR3 protein. Among under 500,000 distinct CDR3 sequences, under 25% were seen once, and the ten largest hold 6.5% to 8%. The input for sequencing was peripheral blood mononuclear cells (PBMCs), taken when the disease was refractory, from a patient treated with antithyroid drugs. The TCR comes from a female donor with Graves disease. This chain connects TRBV12-3 or TRBV12-4 to TRBJ2-2, with TRBD1 matching over 7 bases. The CDR3: CASSPSRQGHAGELFF. The CDR3 DNA reads TGTGCCAGCTCCCCTAGCAGACAGGGACATGCCGGGGAGCTGTTTTTT.